These T cell receptor beta chains were read from a single sample in a study of blood T cell repertoires in COVID-19. Repertoires were generated with immunoSEQ multiplex PCR, while TCRdb's copy carries only in-frame clones and drops some. The data contain approximately 90,000 clones, 88% of them singletons. The sample consisted of peripheral blood. All receptors come from a man in his sixties with acute or convalescent COVID-19. The CDR3 runs from the conserved cysteine through the conserved F or W. The D gene is left open where the match is weak. The size entry is marked missing in some rows and otherwise reads once, few, many or a size class.

>TRBD2|NA|TRBV5-6|TRBJ2-4
CASSLAPGGRQNIQYF
TGTGCCAGCAGCTTGGCCCCGGGAGGGCGGCAAAACATTCAGTACTTC
>NA|NA|TRBV27|TRBJ1-5
CASSLIPTQGSSNQPQHF
TGTGCCAGCAGTTTAATTCCAACCCAGGGTAGTAGCAATCAGCCCCAGCATTTT
>TRBD1|NA|TRBV2|TRBJ1-1
CARKTGTDNTEAFF
TGTGCCAGAAAGACCGGGACAGACAACACTGAAGCTTTCTTT
>NA|once|TRBV5-1|TRBJ2-3
CASSLEASGTDTQYF
TGCGCCAGCAGCTTGGAAGCTAGCGGCACAGATACGCAGTATTTT
>TRBD1|NA|TRBV11-3|TRBJ2-5
CASSLGGQVQETQYF
TGTGCCAGCAGCTTAGGTGGACAGGTCCAAGAGACCCAGTACTTC
>NA|NA|TRBV10-1|TRBJ1-1
CASSRQENTEAFF
TGCGCCAGCAGCCGACAGGAGAACACTGAAGCTTTCTTT
>TRBD1|NA|TRBV5-1|TRBJ1-2
CASSLRDREGGYTF
TGCGCCAGCAGCCTCCGGGACAGGGAGGGTGGCTACACCTTC
>TRBD2|once|TRBV19|TRBJ2-2
CASSSIAGVGELFF
TGTGCCAGTAGTAGCATAGCGGGAGTGGGGGAGCTGTTTTTT
>TRBD2|NA|TRBV6-5|TRBJ2-2
CASIALGGRLGELFF
TGTGCCAGCATTGCGTTGGGCGGGAGGTTGGGGGAGCTGTTTTTT
>TRBD1|once|TRBV30|TRBJ1-2
CAWSLGTGVGRVYGYTF
TGTGCCTGGAGTCTCGGGACAGGGGTAGGGCGGGTCTATGGCTACACCTTC
>NA|NA|TRBV13|TRBJ2-2
CASSLLAGSGELFF
TGTGCCAGCAGCTTACTCGCCGGGAGCGGGGAGCTGTTTTTT
>TRBD1|NA|TRBV4-2|TRBJ1-4
CASSQDIVIERGRGEKLFF
TGTGCCAGCAGCCAAGATATTGTCATCGAGAGGGGGCGGGGTGAAAAACTGTTTTTT
>TRBD1|NA|TRBV11-2|TRBJ1-4
CASSPLDREANEKLFF
TGTGCCAGCAGCCCCCTTGACAGGGAAGCTAATGAAAAACTGTTTTTT
>TRBD1|once|TRBV5-4|TRBJ2-7
CASSSYRGEQYF
TGTGCCAGCAGCTCTTACAGGGGCGAGCAGTACTTC
>NA|NA|TRBV6-4|TRBJ2-2
CASSPQGRATGELFF
TGTGCCAGCAGCCCCCAGGGCAGGGCAACCGGGGAGCTGTTTTTT
>NA|NA|TRBV20-1|TRBJ1-1
CSARSQAEAFF
TGCAGTGCTAGATCACAGGCTGAAGCTTTCTTT
>TRBD2|NA|TRBV7-6|TRBJ2-7
CASSLQAGGQGSVYEQYF
TGTGCCAGCAGCTTACAAGCGGGGGGGCAGGGCAGTGTCTACGAGCAGTACTTC
>TRBD2|NA|TRBV6-5|TRBJ2-7
CASSFGTSGNYEQYF
TGTGCCAGCAGTTTCGGGACTAGCGGTAACTACGAGCAGTACTTC
>TRBD1|NA|TRBV4-1|TRBJ1-3
CASSLGTGRTGNTIYF
TGCGCCAGCAGCCTAGGGACAGGGCGCACTGGAAACACCATATATTTT
>TRBD1|NA|TRBV5-1|TRBJ2-3
CASSLAQGAADTQYF
TGCGCCAGCAGCTTGGCCCAGGGGGCCGCAGATACGCAGTATTTT
>TRBD1|NA|TRBV5-1|TRBJ1-2
CASSEGQGGYGYTF
TGCGCCAGCAGCGAGGGACAGGGAGGCTATGGCTACACCTTC
>TRBD1|NA|TRBV29-1|TRBJ1-1
CSVYDRGREAFF
TGCAGCGTTTATGACAGGGGGCGAGAAGCTTTCTTT
>TRBD2|NA|TRBV4-1|TRBJ2-5
CASSQGQAGGFQETQYF
TGCGCCAGCAGCCAAGGGCAAGCGGGGGGCTTTCAAGAGACCCAGTACTTC
>NA|NA|TRBV29-1|TRBJ1-2
CSVGQDYGYTF
TGCAGCGTTGGGCAGGACTATGGCTACACCTTC
>TRBD2|NA|TRBV14|TRBJ2-2
CASSRGLAGGPLGELFF
TGTGCCAGCAGCCGCGGACTAGCGGGAGGGCCCCTCGGGGAGCTGTTTTTT
>TRBD2|NA|TRBV24-1|TRBJ2-1
CATSELAGGPVNEQFF
TGTGCCACCAGTGAGTTAGCGGGAGGGCCGGTCAATGAGCAGTTCTTC
>NA|NA|TRBV11-2|TRBJ2-3
CASSFAGQGTDTQYF
TGTGCCAGCAGCTTTGCGGGTCAAGGCACAGATACGCAGTATTTT
>NA|NA|TRBV6-5|TRBJ1-1
CASSYRGNTEAFF
TGTGCCAGCAGTTACCGGGGTAACACTGAAGCTTTCTTT
>TRBD2|NA|TRBV28|TRBJ2-5
CAIRTSEETQYF
TGTGCCATCCGGACTAGTGAAGAGACCCAGTACTTC
>TRBD2|few|TRBV2|TRBJ2-7
CASSNLPTSGREEQYF
TGTGCCAGCAGTAACTTACCGACTAGCGGGAGGGAGGAGCAGTACTTC
>NA|NA|TRBV28|TRBJ1-1
CASIGVFTEAFF
TGTGCCAGCATCGGGGTTTTCACTGAAGCTTTCTTT
>NA|NA|TRBV19|TRBJ1-1
CASSMGGVSTEAFF
TGTGCCAGTAGTATGGGGGGGGTGAGCACTGAAGCTTTCTTT
>NA|NA|TRBV5-1|TRBJ1-5
CASSLDGISNQPQHF
TGCGCCAGCAGCTTGGACGGGATTAGCAATCAGCCCCAGCATTTT
>TRBD1|NA|TRBV11-1|TRBJ2-5
CASSGDRGQETQYF
TGTGCCAGCAGTGGGGACAGGGGGCAAGAGACCCAGTACTTC
>NA|NA|TRBV27|TRBJ2-5
CASSLIPVEKKTQYF
TGTGCCAGCAGTTTAATTCCGGTGGAGAAAAAGACCCAGTACTTC
>NA|NA|TRBV5-4|TRBJ1-4
CASSLAGGNEKLFF
TGTGCCAGCAGCTTGGCTGGCGGTAATGAAAAACTGTTTTTT
>TRBD2|NA|TRBV5-1|TRBJ2-5
CASSLGLAGGSQETQYF
TGCGCCAGCAGCTTGGGACTAGCGGGGGGGTCTCAAGAGACCCAGTACTTC
>TRBD1|once|TRBV7-9|TRBJ1-2
CASSFGRQGARLYGYTF
TGTGCCAGCAGCTTTGGTAGACAGGGGGCGAGACTGTATGGCTACACCTTC
>NA|few|TRBV14|TRBJ2-7
CASSQHQQYEQYF
TGTGCCAGCAGCCAACACCAACAATACGAGCAGTACTTC
>NA|NA|TRBV10-1|TRBJ1-1
CASSDGTNTEAFF
TGCGCCAGCAGTGACGGGACAAACACTGAAGCTTTCTTT
>TRBD2|few|TRBV6-5|TRBJ2-2
CASSRREAGELFF
TGTGCCAGCAGTCGGCGGGAGGCCGGGGAGCTGTTTTTT
>TRBD2|few|TRBV10-2|TRBJ2-2
CASSELAGMNTGELFF
TGCGCCAGCAGTGAGCTAGCGGGAATGAACACCGGGGAGCTGTTTTTT
>TRBD2|once|TRBV24-1|TRBJ2-1
CATSDLPGTSGHNEQFF
TGTGCCACCAGTGATTTGCCTGGGACTAGCGGGCACAATGAGCAGTTCTTC
>NA|NA|TRBV12-3/TRBV12-4|TRBJ1-1
CASSKESGTEAFF
TGTGCCAGCAGCAAAGAGTCGGGCACTGAAGCTTTCTTT
>NA|NA|TRBV5-1|TRBJ1-1
CASSLFQNTEAFF
TGCGCCAGCAGCTTGTTTCAGAACACTGAAGCTTTCTTT
>NA|NA|TRBV6-2/TRBV6-3|TRBJ1-5
CASSSAGGATQPQHF
TGTGCCAGCAGTTCAGCGGGGGGCGCCACCCAGCCCCAGCATTTT
>NA|NA|TRBV29-1|TRBJ1-2
CSVVGGTGYTF
TGCAGCGTTGTAGGAGGGACTGGCTACACCTTC
>NA|NA|TRBV5-4|TRBJ1-3
CASSFGTKVSGNTIYF
TGTGCCAGCAGCTTTGGGACAAAAGTCTCTGGAAACACCATATATTTT
>TRBD1|NA|TRBV11-2|TRBJ2-5
CASSGDRGRQETQYF
TGTGCCAGCAGTGGGGACAGGGGGCGGCAAGAGACCCAGTACTTC
>NA|NA|TRBV21-1|TRBJ2-1
CASSKGRGPISGTSDSDNEQFF
TGTGCCAGCAGCAAAGGGCGCGGACCTATTTCCGGGACTAGCGACTCAGACAATGAGCAGTTCTTC